A single T cell receptor (beta chain) is shown here with its context. No antigen is known for it. No per-base quality is available; no much larger clone lies one base away. CDR1 and CDR2 are read off the germline V gene as SGDLS and YYNGEE. From cysteine to phenylalanine, the CDR3 is 16 amino acids long. Solely the CDR3 DNA is kept, with 48 bases framed from the first base. From V the trimming removes 3 bases and from J it removes 4 bases, while the gene matches leave 7 bases of the junction unaccounted for. This sample is drawn from a study of cytomegalovirus exposure and HLA in healthy donors (dated by TCRdb to 2017 to 2019). For the wider study: An earlier analysis of roughly 570 of the donors reported 276 Gb of sequence data and 90 million to 120 million unique TCR beta sequences obtained from about 180 million T cells. An early release that covered 500 to 800 HLA-typed donors contained around 330 gigabases of sequencing data and tens of millions of unique TCR sequences. Among the roughly 400 genotyped donors, about 85% belonged to the genetic ancestry cluster associated with self-reported Caucasian donors. The study aimed to test whether cataloging public T cell receptors could reveal signatures of past pathogen exposure. The study used immunosequencing to profile the T cell repertoires of some 600 subjects and linked those repertoires to cytomegalovirus serostatus. Besides the first cohort of approximately 710 subjects, a separate validation cohort made up of 120 different subjects was used. To predict cytomegalovirus infection status, the study combined high-throughput TCR immunosequencing, statistical association of individual TCRs with disease status, and machine learning. In a later analysis, previously published TCR beta repertoires from 550 to 750 donors were re-analyzed and high-resolution HLA genotyping was added so that TCR occurrence patterns could be studied. The later analysis used no new phenotypic data to find candidate immune exposures, relying instead on TCR beta sequences and their occurrence across donors. An earlier analysis of several hundred of the donors applied high-throughput TCR beta sequencing to assess whether each TCR beta V gene segment acted as functional or pseudogenic. Donor age, sex, ethnicity and CMV serostatus were collected together with the repertoire data. In a later genetic analysis, genome-wide SNP genotypes for about 65% of the 666 donors were used, and that subset was treated as a discovery cohort. Every repertoire in the discovery cohort had been generated on one and the same sequencing platform. Both class I and class II loci were covered by HLA typing, at four-digit resolution. The number of typed donors differed by locus: about 620-640 for A, B, C, DRB1 and DQB1; approximately 520 for DQA1; over 600 for DPA1; and 450 to 480 for DPB1. Four or five DR-DQ haplotypes were handled as single units for association and clustering because linkage in the cohort was strong. Across around 400 genotyped donors of the cohort, an average of approximately 200,000 unique TCR beta nucleotide sequences per donor were sequenced, and approximately 19% of those sequences were non-productive. Here is what the overall study found, with its caveats: Sequencing depth was assumed to be roughly uniform across donors in the presence/absence analyses, though that assumption may not hold. In a later analysis, several top co-occurrence clusters were reported to appear linked to parvovirus B19, influenza, CMV and Epstein-Barr virus. In a later analysis, some 18,000 TCR beta sequences were associated with specific HLA alleles at a false discovery rate of 0.05. Cytomegalovirus status was reported to be diagnosed by the classifier with high specificity and sensitivity in both the original and validation cohorts. A later genetic analysis associated a missense DCLRE1C variant with V-gene and J-gene trimming of TCR beta chains, and an independent cohort replicated the association. CMV serostatus was the only immune exposure information available for the cohort. In a later analysis, the rate of TCR association differed among HLA loci, with DRB1 alleles having the most associated TCRs and HLA-C alleles having the fewest. This cohort had only TCR beta chains sequenced, and the lack of alpha or paired-chain data limited which features could be detected. A later analysis found that most CMV-associated TCR beta chains appeared HLA-restricted, with HLA associations seemingly driven largely by CMV exposure. When HLA alleles, especially DR and DQ, strongly co-occurred, attributing TCR associations to individual alleles was difficult. The sequencing pipeline was judged likely to have produced a cluster of highly shared sequence variants as a technical artifact. In the study, approximately 160 TCR beta chains were listed as associated with cytomegalovirus. In vitro tests confirmed that a few of the cytomegalovirus-associated TCR beta chains recognize cytomegalovirus antigens. Because HLA typing was unavailable for some donors at each locus, only the typed subset was used in association tests. Some IMGT-functional V segments, including TRBV6-2 and TRBV6-3, could not be told apart with the 87-base-pair reads, so those segments were excluded. In a later genetic analysis, fewer N-insertions in productive TCRs were reported among donors in an Asian-associated ancestry cluster than the approximately 710-donor mean. Linkage disequilibrium might explain the correlated functional status among segregating V segments, but an unknown experimental factor could not be excluded. It was suggested by the authors that the approach could potentially be generalized to other disease states and immunological phenotypes. A later analysis found that HLA-associated TCR beta chains were more clonally expanded and had lower generation probabilities than equally common non-associated chains. A further reported finding was that TCR beta sequences accurately predicted the HLA-A and HLA-B alleles for most subjects in the first cohort. In an earlier analysis of roughly 560 of the donors, most TCR beta V segments were observed in productive rearrangements about 90% or about 30% of the time, broadly matching IMGT annotations. Most TCR sequences were seen in very few donors, while some public TCRs were found in many individuals. Because counts were too low, 15 to 20 rarely observed V segments, including chromosome 9 orphons, were excluded from the earlier analysis of a few hundred of the donors.

The library came from the immunoSEQ multiplex PCR assay. The multiplex PCR relied on a mix of 60 forward primers for TCR Vbeta segments and 13 reverse primers for TCR Jbeta segments. A multiplex PCR assay on genomic DNA amplified the CDR3 region of rearranged TCR beta genes. The amplified TCR beta libraries were sequenced on the Illumina HiSeq System as 87-base-pair reads. Under the source paper's analysis protocol: A later analysis counted about 80 million unique TCR beta chains across the 600 to 850 repertoires, and 9 million to 14 million of these chains were shared by at least two donors. Raw reads were error-corrected and collapsed into unique sequences with a nearest-neighbor algorithm that merged closely related sequences to remove PCR and sequencing errors. To assign V, D and J gene segments, CDR3 sequences were aligned to IMGT reference sequences. For a sequence to be retained, at least a six-nucleotide match to both a V gene segment and a J gene segment was required. Rearrangements were classified as productive when the CDR3 lacked stop codons and remained in frame with V and J, and all other rearrangements were classified as non-productive. Following IMGT convention, CDR3 was defined as the stretch from the second conserved V-encoded cysteine up to the conserved J-encoded phenylalanine. The earlier analysis of about 620 of the donors excluded sequences that lacked an unambiguous match to a single V gene segment. An earlier analysis of fewer than 750 of the donors classified V segments as functional when productive rearrangements were above 56.7% and as segregating when the standard deviation between donors was above 5%. A statistical classification framework was built for diagnosing cytomegalovirus status from the catalog of TCR beta chain sequences. V and J gene assignment, in a later analysis, came from comparing TCR nucleotide sequences with IMGT/GENE-DB human TR gene sequences. In a later analysis, CDR3 sequences and most-parsimonious VDJ recombination scenarios were assigned using the TCRdist pipeline. In a later analysis, every TCR beta chain was defined by the combination of its CDR3 amino acid sequence and its V-gene family, and reads without a unique V-gene family were dropped. A later analysis removed over 500 highly shared, low-generation-probability nucleotide sequences to deal with suspected cross-contamination and a sequencing artifact. In a later analysis, a clonal expansion index was calculated for each public chain from normalized within-repertoire ranks of inferred template counts. Generation probabilities in a later analysis came from a VDJ recombination model fitted to out-of-frame rearrangements, and those results were checked against IGoR. A later analysis scored TCR-TCR, TCR-HLA and TCR-CMV co-occurrence with hypergeometric tests, applying a repertoire-size bias correction to TCR pairs. In a later analysis, false discovery rates were estimated by permuting HLA or CMV assignments 20 times. In a later analysis, co-occurring TCRs were grouped with DBSCAN, and TCRdist sequence similarity was added when clustering was performed within HLA-allele-positive subsets. For co-occurrence clustering, repertoires with fewer than 30,000 or more than 120,000 public chains were excluded, along with five repertoires with anomalous nucleotide sharing. This is the immuneACCESS table as TCRdb keeps it, with only in-frame sequences that have V and J called. A part of the clones is gone; compared with another copy, unresolved V genes explain less than half, and the rest is unexplained. V, J and clone size were drawn from that table, and D and trimming were deduced from the DNA. The sample yields more than 85,000 clones; 55% to 75% were counted once. The ten largest make up about 15% of the sample.

The cohort consisted of some 730 healthy bone marrow donors. At the time of sampling, every cohort member was nominally healthy, though immune exposures that went unrecorded were likely present. The donor was CMV seropositive and belonged to the group of 250 to 300 seropositive cohort members. Each donor provided a peripheral blood sample, and peripheral blood mononuclear cells were used for TCR beta sequencing. The Qiagen DNeasy Blood Extraction Kit was used to extract genomic DNA from the blood cell samples. Input material: PBMCs. The V and J segments used are TRBV9 and TRBJ2-2, and 9 junction bases match TRBD1. The origin of this receptor is a woman between 45 and 65 years old in good health and CMV-seropositive. The nucleotide sequence reads as follows: TGTGCCAGCAGCGCATACGACAGGGGGTCCACCGGGGAGCTGTTTTTT. Translated, this gives CASSAYDRGSTGELFF.